Below are 8 T cell receptor beta chains sequenced from a single sample in a study of T cell responses to AZD1222 COVID-19 vaccine. Using immunoSEQ multiplex PCR, the repertoire was profiled, and TCRdb retains in-frame clones only, with some absent. The sample records about 100,000 clones, approximately 87% being singletons. This specimen was peripheral blood, taken on day 0 of AZD1222 vaccination. Receptors were obtained from an adult in good health.

The genes are TRBV6-5 and TRBJ1-1; D call uncertain. Germline V gene sequence: CDR1 MNHEY, CDR2 SVGAGI. CDR3 length equals 14 residues. Trimming shortened V by 2 bases and J by 6 bases, and 13 bases separated the two germline ends. The CDR3 DNA is TGTGCCAGCAGTTACACCGGGATTGTGGCTGAAGCTTTCTTT. It yields the protein CASSYTGIVAEAFF.

The CDR3 region is CASSPSQDRYYEQYF. CDR3 nucleotides: TGCGCCAGCAGCCCATCCCAGGACAGGTACTACGAGCAGTACTTC. The rearrangement links TRBV5-1 to TRBJ2-7, with TRBD1 identical over 7 bases. The CDR3 length is 15 residues. Per germline, CDR1 SGHRS and CDR2 YFSETQ. Unmatched junction bases numbered 10, after V lost 4 bases and J lost 3 bases.

This chain joins TRBV19 and TRBJ2-2; 7 bases are a match to TRBD2. After removal of 7 bases from V and 3 bases from J, the junction contained 14 bases not matched to a gene. Germline CDR1 and CDR2: LNHDA and SQIVND (reference sequence). This CDR3 spans 17 amino acids. The CDR3 here is CASNDGPSGGDTGELFF. The DNA for the CDR3 is TGTGCCAGTAACGACGGCCCCTCGGGGGGAGACACCGGGGAGCTGTTTTTT.

On this clone itself: The identical CDR3 is also encoded by other nucleotide sequences in the sample. The J gene is TRBJ2-1, the V gene TRBV6-6; D uncertain. The V gene's germline CDR1 is MNHNY and CDR2 SVGAGI (reference sequence). Trimming stripped 5 bases from V and 2 bases from J, with 4 bases between. The CDR3 is 12 residues long. CDR3 bases: TGTGCCAGCAGTCGGCCCTACAATGAGCAGTTCTTC. As protein: CASSRPYNEQFF.

This clone came up a few times. This chain uses TRBV9 with TRBJ2-4; no firm D call. Germline V gene lookup returns CDR1 SGDLS and CDR2 YYNGEE. V lost 3 bases and J lost 0, with 10 bases in between. CDR3 length: 15 residues. The CDR3 nucleotides are TGTGCCAGCAGCGAAACCGGGCTAGCCAAAAACATTCAGTACTTC. Protein sequence: CASSETGLAKNIQYF.

The chain uses TRBV2 and TRBJ2-2, with a possible D match to TRBD2 (6 bases). This CDR3 comprises 15 residues. Trimming left V 0 bases short and J 5 bases short, with 10 bases between. The germline V gene encodes CDR1 SNHLY and CDR2 FYNNEI. CDR3 sequence (DNA): TGTGCCAGCAGTGAAGCGATGGGGGGAACCGGGGAGCTGTTTTTT. It codes for CASSEAMGGTGELFF.

This clone occurred a few times. The genes are TRBV3-1 (or the pseudogene TRBV3-2) and TRBJ1-1; 9 bases are shared with TRBD1. The CDR3 is 16 residues long. V was pared by 3 bases and J by 6 bases, with 11 bases of the junction left unmatched. In germline, CDR1 is LGHDT, CDR2 YNNKEL (reference sequence). The CDR3 coding sequence is TGTGCCAGCAGCCAGAACCCCGGGACAGGGACATCTGAAGCTTTCTTT. This translates into CASSQNPGTGTSEAFF.

This clone was observed a handful of times. The chain recombines TRBV18 with TRBJ1-1, with 10 bases identical to TRBD1. V was clipped by 3 bases and J by 5 bases; unmatched bases: 3. Germline V lookup: CDR1 KGHSH, CDR2 LQKENI. CDR3 size: 14 residues. Written as DNA, the CDR3 is TGTGCCAGCTCACCGACAGGGGGCAAAACTGAAGCTTTCTTT. It codes for CASSPTGGKTEAFF.